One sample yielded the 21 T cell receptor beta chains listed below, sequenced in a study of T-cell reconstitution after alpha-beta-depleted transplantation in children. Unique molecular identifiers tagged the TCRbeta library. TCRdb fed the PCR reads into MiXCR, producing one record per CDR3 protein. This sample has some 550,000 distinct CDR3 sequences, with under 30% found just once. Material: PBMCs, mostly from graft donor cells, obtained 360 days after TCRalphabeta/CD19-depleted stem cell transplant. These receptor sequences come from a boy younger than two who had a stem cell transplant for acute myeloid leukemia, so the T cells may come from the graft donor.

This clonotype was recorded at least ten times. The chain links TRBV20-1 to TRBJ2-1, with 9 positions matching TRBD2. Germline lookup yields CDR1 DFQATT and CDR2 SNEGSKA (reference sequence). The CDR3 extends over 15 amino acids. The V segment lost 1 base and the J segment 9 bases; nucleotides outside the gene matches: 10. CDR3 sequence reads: CSARGAGGLGSEQFF. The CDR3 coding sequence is TGCAGTGCTAGAGGCGCGGGGGGGCTGGGCAGTGAGCAGTTCTTC.

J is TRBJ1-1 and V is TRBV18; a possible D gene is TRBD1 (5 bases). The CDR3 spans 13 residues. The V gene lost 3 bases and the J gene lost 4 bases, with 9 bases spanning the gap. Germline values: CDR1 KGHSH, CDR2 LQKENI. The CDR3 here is CASSPGESTEAFF. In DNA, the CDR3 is TGTGCCAGCTCACCGGGGGAGAGCACTGAAGCTTTCTTT.

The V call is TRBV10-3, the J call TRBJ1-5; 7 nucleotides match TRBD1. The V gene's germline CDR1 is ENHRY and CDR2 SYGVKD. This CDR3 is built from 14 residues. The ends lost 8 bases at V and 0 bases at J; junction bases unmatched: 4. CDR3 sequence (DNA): TGTGCCATCGGGACAGACCCTAGCAATCAGCCCCAGCATTTT. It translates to CAIGTDPSNQPQHF.

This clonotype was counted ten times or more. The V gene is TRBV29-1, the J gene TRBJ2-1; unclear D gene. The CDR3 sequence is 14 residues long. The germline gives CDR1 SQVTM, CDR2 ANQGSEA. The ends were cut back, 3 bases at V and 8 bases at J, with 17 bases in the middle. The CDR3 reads CSVDTVLIFDEQFF. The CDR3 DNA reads TGCAGCGTTGATACAGTCCTCATCTTTGATGAGCAGTTCTTC.

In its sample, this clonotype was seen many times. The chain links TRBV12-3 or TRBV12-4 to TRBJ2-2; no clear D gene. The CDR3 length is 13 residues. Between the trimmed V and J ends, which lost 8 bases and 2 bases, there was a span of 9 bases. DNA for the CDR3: TGTGCCAGCGGAGACCCCAACACCGGGGAGCTGTTTTTT. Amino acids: CASGDPNTGELFF.

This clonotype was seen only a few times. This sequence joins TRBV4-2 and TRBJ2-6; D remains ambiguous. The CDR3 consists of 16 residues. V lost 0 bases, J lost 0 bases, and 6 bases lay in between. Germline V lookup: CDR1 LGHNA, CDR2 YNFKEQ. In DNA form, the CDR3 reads TGTGCCAGCAGCCAAGATCTGGGCTCTGGGGCCAACGTCCTGACTTTC. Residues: CASSQDLGSGANVLTF.

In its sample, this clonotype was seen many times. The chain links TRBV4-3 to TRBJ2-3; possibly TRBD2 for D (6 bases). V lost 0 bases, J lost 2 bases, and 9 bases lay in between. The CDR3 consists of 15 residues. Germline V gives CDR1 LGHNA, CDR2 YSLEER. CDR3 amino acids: CASSQEGGATDTQYF. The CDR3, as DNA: TGCGCCAGCAGCCAAGAGGGGGGTGCCACAGATACGCAGTATTTT.

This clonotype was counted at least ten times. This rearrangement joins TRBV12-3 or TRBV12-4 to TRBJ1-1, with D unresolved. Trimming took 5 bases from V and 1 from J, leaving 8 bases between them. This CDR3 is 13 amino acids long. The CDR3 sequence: CASSLRENTEAFF. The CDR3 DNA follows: TGTGCCAGCAGTCTCCGGGAGAACACTGAAGCTTTCTTT.

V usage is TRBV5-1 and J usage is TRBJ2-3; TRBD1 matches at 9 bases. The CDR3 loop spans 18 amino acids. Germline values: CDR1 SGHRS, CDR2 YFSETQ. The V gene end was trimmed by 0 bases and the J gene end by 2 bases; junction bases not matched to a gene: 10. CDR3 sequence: CASSLVARTGANTDTQYF. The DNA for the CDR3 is TGCGCCAGCAGCTTGGTGGCCCGGACAGGGGCGAACACAGATACGCAGTATTTT. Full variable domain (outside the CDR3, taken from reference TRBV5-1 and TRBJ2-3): KAGVTQTPRYLIKTRGQQVTLSCSPISGHRSVSWYQQTPGQGLQFLFEYFSETQRNKGNFPGRFSGRQFSNSRSEMNVSTLELGDSALYLCASSLVARTGANTDTQYFGPGTRLTVL.

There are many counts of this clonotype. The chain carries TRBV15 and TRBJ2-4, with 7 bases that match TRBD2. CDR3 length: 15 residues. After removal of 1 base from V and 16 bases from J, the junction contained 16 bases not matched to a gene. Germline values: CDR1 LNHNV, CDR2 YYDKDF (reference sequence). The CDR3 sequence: CATSRGIAGDAESYF. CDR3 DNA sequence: TGTGCCACCAGCAGAGGAATAGCGGGCGACGCCGAAAGCTACTTC.

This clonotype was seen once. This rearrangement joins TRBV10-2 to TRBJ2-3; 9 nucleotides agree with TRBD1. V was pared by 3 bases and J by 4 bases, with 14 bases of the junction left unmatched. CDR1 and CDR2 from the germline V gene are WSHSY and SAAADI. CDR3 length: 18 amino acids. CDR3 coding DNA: TGCGCCAGCAGTGACCCCAGGGGGGACAGGGCGAGGGCAGATACGCAGTATTTT. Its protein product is CASSDPRGDRARADTQYF.

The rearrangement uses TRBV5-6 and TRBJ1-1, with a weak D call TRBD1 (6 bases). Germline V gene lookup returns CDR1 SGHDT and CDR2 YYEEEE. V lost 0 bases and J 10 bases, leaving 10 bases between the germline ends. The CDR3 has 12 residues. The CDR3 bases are TGTGCCAGCAGCTTGGGGGGGGCTTCAGCTTTCTTT. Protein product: CASSLGGASAFF.

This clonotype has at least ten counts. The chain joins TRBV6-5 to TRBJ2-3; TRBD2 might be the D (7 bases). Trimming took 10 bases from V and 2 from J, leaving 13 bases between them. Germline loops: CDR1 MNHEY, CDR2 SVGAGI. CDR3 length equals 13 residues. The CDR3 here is CAIKGGSTDTQYF. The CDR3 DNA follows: TGTGCCATAAAGGGGGGGTCCACAGATACGCAGTATTTT.

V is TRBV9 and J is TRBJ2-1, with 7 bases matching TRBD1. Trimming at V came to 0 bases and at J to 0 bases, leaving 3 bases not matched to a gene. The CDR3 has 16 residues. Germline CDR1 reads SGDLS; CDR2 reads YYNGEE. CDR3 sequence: CASSVEDRDSYNEQFF. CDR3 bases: TGTGCCAGCAGCGTAGAAGACAGGGACTCCTACAATGAGCAGTTCTTC.

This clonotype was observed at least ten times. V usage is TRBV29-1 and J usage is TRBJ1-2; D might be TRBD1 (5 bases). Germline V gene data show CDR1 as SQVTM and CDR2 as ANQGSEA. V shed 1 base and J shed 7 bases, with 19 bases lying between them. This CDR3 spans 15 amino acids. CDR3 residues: CSVEGGSSALSGYTF. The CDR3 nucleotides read TGCAGCGTTGAAGGGGGGAGCTCCGCCCTAAGTGGCTACACCTTC. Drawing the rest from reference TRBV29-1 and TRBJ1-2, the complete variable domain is SAVISQKPSRDICQRGTSLTIQCQVDSQVTMMFWYRQQPGQSLTLIATANQGSEATYESGFVIDKFPISRPNLTFSTLTVSNMSPEDSSIYLCSVEGGSSALSGYTFGSGTRLTVV.

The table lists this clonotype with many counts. The CDR3 DNA sequence: TGCAGTGCTACCCCAGGGCGCAGCAATCAGCCCCAGCATTTT. It codes for CSATPGRSNQPQHF. The rearrangement links TRBV20-1 to TRBJ1-5, with a possible D match to TRBD1 (5 bases). The CDR3 runs to 14 residues. Germline V lookup: CDR1 DFQATT, CDR2 SNEGSKA (reference sequence). V was pared by 4 bases and J by 1 base, with 11 bases between.

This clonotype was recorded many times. The CDR3 sequence is CASSFQGHTGELFF. The CDR3 nucleotides read TGTGCCAGCAGTTTTCAGGGGCACACCGGGGAGCTGTTTTTT. The rearrangement uses TRBV27 and TRBJ2-2; a possible D gene is TRBD1 (6 bases). This CDR3 is built from 14 residues. CDR1 is MNHEY and CDR2 is SMNVEV in the germline V gene (reference sequence). Trimming removed 3 bases at V and 3 bases at J, with 8 bases between.

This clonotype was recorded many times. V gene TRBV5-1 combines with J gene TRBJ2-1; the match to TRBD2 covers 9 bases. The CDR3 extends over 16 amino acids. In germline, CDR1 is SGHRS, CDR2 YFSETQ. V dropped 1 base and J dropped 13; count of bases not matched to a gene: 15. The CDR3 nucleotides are TGCGCCAGCAGCTTGCGGGAGCGGGGGGACCCACACGGACAGTTCTTC. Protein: CASSLRERGDPHGQFF.

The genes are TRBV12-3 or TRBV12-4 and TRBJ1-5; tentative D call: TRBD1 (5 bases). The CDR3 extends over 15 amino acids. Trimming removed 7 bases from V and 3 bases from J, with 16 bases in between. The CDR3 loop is CASTEGSGPNQPQHF. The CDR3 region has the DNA TGTGCCAGCACCGAGGGGAGTGGCCCCAATCAGCCCCAGCATTTT.

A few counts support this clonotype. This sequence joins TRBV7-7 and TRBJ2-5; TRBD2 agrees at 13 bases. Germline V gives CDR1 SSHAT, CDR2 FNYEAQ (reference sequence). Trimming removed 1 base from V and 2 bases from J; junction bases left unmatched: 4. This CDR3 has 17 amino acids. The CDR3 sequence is CASSLGLAGGPQETQYF. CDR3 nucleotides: TGTGCCAGCAGCTTAGGACTAGCGGGGGGTCCTCAAGAGACCCAGTACTTC.

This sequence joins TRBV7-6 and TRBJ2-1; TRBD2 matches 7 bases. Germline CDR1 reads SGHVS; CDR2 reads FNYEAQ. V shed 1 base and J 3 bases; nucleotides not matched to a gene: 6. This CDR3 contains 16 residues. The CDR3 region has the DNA TGTGCCAGCAGCTTAGAATCGGCGGGGGACTACAATGAGCAGTTCTTC. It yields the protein CASSLESAGDYNEQFF.